The clone carrying this TCR beta chain was counted ten times or more. The source of the sample is a study of T-cell reconstitution after alpha-beta-depleted transplantation in children. Using unique molecular identifiers, the investigators prepared the TCRbeta library. In TCRdb, the PCR reads were re-called with MiXCR into one record per CDR3 protein. The profile covers some 590,000 distinct CDR3 sequences, with roughly a tenth appearing a single time and 4% taken by the ten largest. Trimming removed 5 bases from V and 4 bases from J, with 21 bases in between. This CDR3 region has 17 residues. Germline V lookup: CDR1 SGHAT, CDR2 FQDESV (reference sequence).

This TCR was recovered from a human donor who donated a stem cell graft to a child with acute myeloid leukemia. The V gene is TRBV11-1, the J gene TRBJ2-1, with D perhaps being TRBD1 or TRBD2 (7 bases each). The specimen comprised PBMCs from the stem cell graft donor, sampled from the stem cell graft. DNA of the CDR3: TGTGCCAGCAGCCGAGAATTAGGGAGGGGGCAGTACAATGAGCAGTTCTTC. Amino acids: CASSRELGRGQYNEQFF.